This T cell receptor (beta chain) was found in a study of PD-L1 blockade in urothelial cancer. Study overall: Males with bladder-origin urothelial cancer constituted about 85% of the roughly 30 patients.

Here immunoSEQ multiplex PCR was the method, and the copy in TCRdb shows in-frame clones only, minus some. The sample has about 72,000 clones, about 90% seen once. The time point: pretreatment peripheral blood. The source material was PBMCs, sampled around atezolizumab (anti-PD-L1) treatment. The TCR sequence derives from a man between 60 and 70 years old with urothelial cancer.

CDR3 in DNA: TGTGCCAGCAGCGTACTGGCGGAACCCTACGAGCAGTACTTC. Protein product: CASSVLAEPYEQYF. The genes are TRBV9 and TRBJ2-7, with D unresolved. CDR3 length equals 14 residues. Trimming took 1 base from V and 2 from J, leaving 10 bases between them. CDR1 and CDR2 from the germline V gene are SGDLS and YYNGEE.